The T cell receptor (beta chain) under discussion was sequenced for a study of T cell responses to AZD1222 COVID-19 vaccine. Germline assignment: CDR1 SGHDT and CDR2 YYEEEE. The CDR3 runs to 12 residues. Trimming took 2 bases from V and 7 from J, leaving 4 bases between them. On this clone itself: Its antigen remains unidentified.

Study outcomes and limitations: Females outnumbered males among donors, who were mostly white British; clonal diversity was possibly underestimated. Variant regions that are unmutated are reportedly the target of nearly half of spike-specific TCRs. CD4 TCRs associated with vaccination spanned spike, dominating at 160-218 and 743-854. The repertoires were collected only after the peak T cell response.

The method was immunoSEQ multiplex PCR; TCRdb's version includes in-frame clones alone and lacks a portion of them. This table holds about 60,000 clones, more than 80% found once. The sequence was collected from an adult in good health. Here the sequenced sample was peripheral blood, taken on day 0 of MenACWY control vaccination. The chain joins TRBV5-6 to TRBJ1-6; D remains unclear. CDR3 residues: CASSFMNSPLHF. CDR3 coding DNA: TGTGCCAGCAGCTTTATGAATTCACCCCTCCACTTT.